This T cell receptor beta chain was obtained from a study of blood T cell repertoires in COVID-19. Germline V gives CDR1 KGHDR, CDR2 SFDVKD. Trimming took off 2 bases at V and 6 bases at J, with 10 bases between the two ends. The CDR3 has 14 amino acids. Study processing details: Amplification of reference gene primers provided the estimated nucleated cell counts. Clones were sequenced by immunoSEQ multiplex PCR, and TCRdb holds only the in-frame ones, with some missing. V, J and clone size are taken as reported in that table, and D and trimming were inferred from the DNA itself. The sample lists about 440,000 clones, around 89% seen once, with approximately 4.3% in the top ten.

The chain employs TRBV24-1 and TRBJ1-5; no definite D call. Sequencing input: peripheral blood. The source of this sequence is a woman aged 30 to 39 with acute or convalescent COVID-19. CDR3 sequence (DNA): TGTGCCACCAGTGATTCTCGCACAATTCAGCCCCAGCATTTT. Translation gives CATSDSRTIQPQHF.